This is a list of T cell receptor beta chains from one sample in a study of T cell changes during pregnancy in multiple sclerosis. Generated by immunoSEQ multiplex PCR, the TCRdb table keeps only in-frame clones and is missing some. The sample contains about 97,000 clones, around 92% of which appear only once. The sample consisted of peripheral blood, taken in the second trimester of pregnancy. The receptors were gathered from a female donor with multiple sclerosis, enrolled in a pregnancy study. CDR3s include the opening cysteine and the closing phenylalanine or tryptophan. D genes are given only for firm matches. Clone size is stated in some rows and not others, as once, few, many or a class when expanded.

v_call: TRBV7-2
clone_size: -
j_call: TRBJ2-1
d_call: -
cdr3_length: 15
cdr3_aa: CASSTGTPTYNEQFF
cdr3_nt: TGTGCCAGCAGCACCGGGACACCGACCTACAATGAGCAGTTCTTC

v_call: TRBV29-1
clone_size: -
j_call: TRBJ1-3
d_call: TRBD1
cdr3_length: 14
cdr3_aa: CSVEAGGTGNTIYF
cdr3_nt: TGCAGCGTTGAAGCAGGGGGCACTGGAAACACCATATATTTT

v_call: TRBV5-4
clone_size: -
j_call: TRBJ2-7
d_call: TRBD1
cdr3_length: 14
cdr3_aa: CASSTGTGTYEQYF
cdr3_nt: TGTGCCAGCAGCACCGGGACAGGGACCTACGAGCAGTACTTC

v_call: TRBV7-8
clone_size: -
j_call: TRBJ2-2
d_call: TRBD2
cdr3_length: 16
cdr3_aa: CASSLVGTSGSGELFF
cdr3_nt: TGTGCCAGCAGCTTAGTGGGGACTAGCGGGTCCGGGGAGCTGTTTTTT

v_call: TRBV16
clone_size: -
j_call: TRBJ1-3
d_call: TRBD1
cdr3_length: 17
cdr3_aa: CASSLRDRAHSGNTIYF
cdr3_nt: TGTGCCAGCAGCCTCCGGGACAGGGCACACTCTGGAAACACCATATATTTT

v_call: TRBV13
clone_size: -
j_call: TRBJ2-1
d_call: TRBD2
cdr3_length: 16
cdr3_aa: CASSLGLAGAYNEQFF
cdr3_nt: TGTGCCAGCAGCTTAGGGCTAGCGGGAGCCTACAATGAGCAGTTCTTC

v_call: TRBV6-6
clone_size: -
j_call: TRBJ1-1
d_call: -
cdr3_length: 14
cdr3_aa: CASSLTRGSTEAFF
cdr3_nt: TGTGCCAGCAGTTTGACAAGGGGGAGCACTGAAGCTTTCTTT

v_call: TRBV11-2
clone_size: once
j_call: TRBJ2-7
d_call: TRBD1
cdr3_length: 19
cdr3_aa: CASSSLRLRDRGLSYEQYF
cdr3_nt: TGTGCCAGCAGCTCCCTACGGCTCCGGGACAGGGGGCTATCCTACGAGCAGTACTTC

v_call: TRBV11-2
clone_size: -
j_call: TRBJ2-1
d_call: -
cdr3_length: 16
cdr3_aa: CASSLGLDFSYNEQFF
cdr3_nt: TGTGCCAGCAGCTTAGGATTAGATTTTTCCTACAATGAGCAGTTCTTC

v_call: TRBV18
clone_size: -
j_call: TRBJ2-3
d_call: -
cdr3_length: 14
cdr3_aa: CASSSGGPTDTQYF
cdr3_nt: TGTGCCAGCTCATCGGGGGGCCCCACAGATACGCAGTATTTT

v_call: TRBV7-9
clone_size: many
j_call: TRBJ2-7
d_call: -
cdr3_length: 14
cdr3_aa: CASSTRDFSYEQYF
cdr3_nt: TGTGCCAGCAGCACAAGGGACTTCTCCTACGAGCAGTACTTC

v_call: TRBV19
clone_size: -
j_call: TRBJ2-5
d_call: -
cdr3_length: 13
cdr3_aa: CASSIGRVETQYF
cdr3_nt: TGTGCCAGTAGTATTGGTCGGGTGGAGACCCAGTACTTC

v_call: TRBV10-3
clone_size: -
j_call: TRBJ1-2
d_call: -
cdr3_length: 12
cdr3_aa: CAISVGKMGYTF
cdr3_nt: TGTGCCATCAGTGTCGGGAAGATGGGCTACACCTTC

v_call: TRBV9
clone_size: -
j_call: TRBJ1-2
d_call: -
cdr3_length: 15
cdr3_aa: CASSVDSYSNYGYTF
cdr3_nt: TGTGCCAGCAGCGTAGATAGCTACTCTAACTATGGCTACACCTTC

v_call: TRBV11-2
clone_size: -
j_call: TRBJ2-5
d_call: -
cdr3_length: 16
cdr3_aa: CASSPPEMAARETQYF
cdr3_nt: TGTGCCAGCAGCCCTCCCGAAATGGCGGCACGGGAGACCCAGTACTTC

v_call: TRBV6-6
clone_size: -
j_call: TRBJ1-1
d_call: TRBD1
cdr3_length: 14
cdr3_aa: CASSSDRVNTEAFF
cdr3_nt: TGTGCCAGCAGCTCAGACAGGGTGAACACTGAAGCTTTCTTT

v_call: TRBV28
clone_size: -
j_call: TRBJ1-2
d_call: TRBD1
cdr3_length: 13
cdr3_aa: CASSDRGSLSYTF
cdr3_nt: TGTGCCAGCAGCGACAGGGGCAGCCTAAGCTACACCTTC

v_call: TRBV11-3
clone_size: few
j_call: TRBJ2-2
d_call: -
cdr3_length: 14
cdr3_aa: CASSLDQGSGELFF
cdr3_nt: TGTGCCAGCAGCTTAGATCAGGGGAGCGGGGAGCTGTTTTTT

v_call: TRBV28
clone_size: -
j_call: TRBJ2-5
d_call: -
cdr3_length: 15
cdr3_aa: CASSFRLRGPGAQYF
cdr3_nt: TGTGCCAGCAGTTTTAGATTAAGAGGTCCAGGGGCCCAGTACTTC

v_call: TRBV7-8
clone_size: -
j_call: TRBJ1-5
d_call: TRBD1
cdr3_length: 15
cdr3_aa: CASSFGQAYNQPQHF
cdr3_nt: TGTGCCAGCAGCTTTGGACAGGCCTATAATCAGCCCCAGCATTTT

v_call: TRBV14
clone_size: -
j_call: TRBJ2-3
d_call: -
cdr3_length: 16
cdr3_aa: CASSQIPASGTDTQYF
cdr3_nt: TGTGCCAGCAGCCAAATTCCTGCTAGCGGCACAGATACGCAGTATTTT

v_call: TRBV25-1
clone_size: few
j_call: TRBJ2-7
d_call: TRBD2
cdr3_length: 15
cdr3_aa: CASSPLTSGSDEQYF
cdr3_nt: TGTGCCAGCAGTCCCCTTACTAGCGGGAGTGACGAGCAGTACTTC

v_call: TRBV5-4
clone_size: once
j_call: TRBJ2-1
d_call: TRBD2
cdr3_length: 18
cdr3_aa: CASSAGLAGGPSINEQFF
cdr3_nt: TGTGCCAGCAGCGCAGGACTAGCGGGAGGGCCCAGTATCAATGAGCAGTTCTTC

v_call: TRBV7-7
clone_size: -
j_call: TRBJ2-1
d_call: -
cdr3_length: 15
cdr3_aa: CASSETRSSYNEQFF
cdr3_nt: TGTGCTAGCAGCGAAACTAGGAGCTCCTACAATGAGCAGTTCTTC

v_call: TRBV18
clone_size: -
j_call: TRBJ2-7
d_call: TRBD1
cdr3_length: 15
cdr3_aa: CASSPRTGLAYEQYF
cdr3_nt: TGTGCCAGCTCACCTAGGACAGGGCTCGCCTACGAGCAGTACTTC

v_call: TRBV18
clone_size: once
j_call: TRBJ2-6
d_call: TRBD1
cdr3_length: 15
cdr3_aa: CASSSDRAGANVLTF
cdr3_nt: TGTGCCAGCTCAAGTGACAGGGCTGGGGCCAACGTCCTGACTTTC

v_call: TRBV2
clone_size: few
j_call: TRBJ1-1
d_call: -
cdr3_length: 13
cdr3_aa: CASSLRGGTEAFF
cdr3_nt: TGTGCCAGCAGTCTAAGGGGGGGCACTGAAGCTTTCTTT

v_call: TRBV7-2
clone_size: -
j_call: TRBJ1-5
d_call: -
cdr3_length: 14
cdr3_aa: CASSLGGGAQPQHF
cdr3_nt: TGTGCCAGCAGCTTAGGGGGAGGAGCTCAGCCCCAGCATTTT

v_call: TRBV30
clone_size: -
j_call: TRBJ1-4
d_call: -
cdr3_length: 13
cdr3_aa: CAWKGEGLEKLFF
cdr3_nt: TGTGCCTGGAAGGGGGAAGGCCTTGAAAAACTGTTTTTT

v_call: TRBV28
clone_size: -
j_call: TRBJ2-7
d_call: -
cdr3_length: 12
cdr3_aa: CASSPGTNEQYF
cdr3_nt: TGTGCCAGCAGTCCTGGGACAAACGAGCAGTACTTC

v_call: TRBV5-6
clone_size: once
j_call: TRBJ2-1
d_call: TRBD2
cdr3_length: 15
cdr3_aa: CASRTTSGSYNEQFF
cdr3_nt: TGTGCCAGCAGGACGACTAGCGGTTCCTACAATGAGCAGTTCTTC

v_call: TRBV13
clone_size: once
j_call: TRBJ2-5
d_call: -
cdr3_length: 15
cdr3_aa: CASSLRRGVQETQYF
cdr3_nt: TGTGCCAGCAGCTTAAGGAGGGGTGTCCAAGAGACCCAGTACTTC

v_call: TRBV2
clone_size: -
j_call: TRBJ1-5
d_call: TRBD1
cdr3_length: 16
cdr3_aa: CASTSRDRGGDQPQHF
cdr3_nt: TGTGCCAGCACGAGTAGGGACAGGGGGGGGGATCAGCCCCAGCATTTT

v_call: TRBV5-1
clone_size: -
j_call: TRBJ2-1
d_call: TRBD2
cdr3_length: 14
cdr3_aa: CASSHPSGSGEQFF
cdr3_nt: TGCGCCAGCAGCCACCCTAGCGGGAGTGGCGAGCAGTTCTTC

v_call: TRBV19
clone_size: -
j_call: TRBJ2-5
d_call: -
cdr3_length: 15
cdr3_aa: CASSIVGTGVETQYF
cdr3_nt: TGTGCCAGTAGTATTGTCGGGACGGGAGTTGAGACCCAGTACTTC

v_call: TRBV10-1
clone_size: -
j_call: TRBJ2-7
d_call: -
cdr3_length: 15
cdr3_aa: CASSESRTVSYEQYF
cdr3_nt: TGCGCCAGCAGTGAGTCCAGGACAGTCTCCTACGAGCAGTACTTC

v_call: TRBV4-3
clone_size: -
j_call: TRBJ2-3
d_call: TRBD2
cdr3_length: 17
cdr3_aa: CASSQEVGGRSTDTQYF
cdr3_nt: TGCGCCAGCAGCCAAGAGGTGGGCGGGAGAAGCACAGATACGCAGTATTTT

v_call: TRBV7-9
clone_size: -
j_call: TRBJ1-2
d_call: TRBD1
cdr3_length: 16
cdr3_aa: CASSTKGSDRGKGYTF
cdr3_nt: TGTGCCAGCAGCACTAAGGGCTCGGACAGGGGTAAAGGCTACACCTTC

v_call: TRBV27
clone_size: -
j_call: TRBJ1-2
d_call: -
cdr3_length: 14
cdr3_aa: CASSLGQTSNGYTF
cdr3_nt: TGTGCCAGCAGTTTAGGACAGACCAGTAATGGCTACACCTTC

v_call: TRBV5-1
clone_size: -
j_call: TRBJ2-1
d_call: -
cdr3_length: 13
cdr3_aa: CASSLGQVNEQFF
cdr3_nt: TGCGCCAGCAGCTTGGGGCAGGTCAATGAGCAGTTCTTC

v_call: TRBV19
clone_size: -
j_call: TRBJ1-1
d_call: -
cdr3_length: 15
cdr3_aa: CASSPRQSMNTEAFF
cdr3_nt: TGTGCCAGTAGTCCAAGACAGTCGATGAACACTGAAGCTTTCTTT

v_call: TRBV7-6
clone_size: -
j_call: TRBJ1-5
d_call: TRBD1
cdr3_length: 18
cdr3_aa: CASRPEPKTGDVVRPQHF
cdr3_nt: TGTGCCAGCAGGCCTGAGCCAAAAACAGGGGATGTCGTTCGACCCCAGCATTTT

v_call: TRBV29-1
clone_size: -
j_call: TRBJ2-5
d_call: -
cdr3_length: 13
cdr3_aa: CSVRPGLRETQYF
cdr3_nt: TGCAGCGTCCGGCCAGGGTTGCGGGAGACCCAGTACTTC

v_call: TRBV5-8
clone_size: -
j_call: TRBJ1-5
d_call: -
cdr3_length: 17
cdr3_aa: CASSLDHIQGRYQPQHF
cdr3_nt: TGTGCCAGCAGCTTGGATCATATCCAGGGTCGTTATCAGCCCCAGCATTTT

v_call: TRBV5-1
clone_size: -
j_call: TRBJ2-1
d_call: TRBD2
cdr3_length: 14
cdr3_aa: CASTGTSGTNEQFF
cdr3_nt: TGCGCCAGCACCGGGACTAGCGGGACGAATGAGCAGTTCTTC

v_call: TRBV14
clone_size: -
j_call: TRBJ1-3
d_call: -
cdr3_length: 17
cdr3_aa: CASSQWSSRVSGNTIYF
cdr3_nt: TGTGCCAGCAGCCAATGGTCCTCCAGGGTTTCTGGAAACACCATATATTTT

v_call: TRBV7-9
clone_size: -
j_call: TRBJ2-7
d_call: TRBD2
cdr3_length: 19
cdr3_aa: CASSLGPGTSGIVSYEQYF
cdr3_nt: TGTGCCAGCAGCTTAGGACCAGGGACTAGCGGAATTGTCTCCTACGAGCAGTACTTC

v_call: TRBV5-1
clone_size: -
j_call: TRBJ2-3
d_call: -
cdr3_length: 15
cdr3_aa: CASSLGSLASDTQYF
cdr3_nt: TGCGCCAGCAGCTTGGGAAGCCTAGCATCAGATACGCAGTATTTT

v_call: TRBV30
clone_size: once
j_call: TRBJ2-5
d_call: TRBD1
cdr3_length: 15
cdr3_aa: CAWSVTGGYQETQYF
cdr3_nt: TGTGCCTGGAGTGTAACAGGGGGGTACCAAGAGACCCAGTACTTC

v_call: TRBV18
clone_size: -
j_call: TRBJ2-3
d_call: TRBD2
cdr3_length: 16
cdr3_aa: CASSPAVAGATHTQYF
cdr3_nt: TGTGCCAGCTCACCAGCTGTAGCGGGAGCTACTCATACGCAGTATTTT

v_call: TRBV7-2
clone_size: -
j_call: TRBJ2-1
d_call: TRBD2
cdr3_length: 15
cdr3_aa: CASSPASGGYNEQFF
cdr3_nt: TGTGCCAGCAGCCCAGCTAGCGGGGGATACAATGAGCAGTTCTTC

v_call: TRBV5-1
clone_size: -
j_call: TRBJ2-7
d_call: TRBD2
cdr3_length: 16
cdr3_aa: CASSTRREGSSYEQYF
cdr3_nt: TGCGCCAGCAGCACCCGCAGGGAGGGGAGCTCCTACGAGCAGTACTTC

v_call: TRBV4-3
clone_size: -
j_call: TRBJ2-2
d_call: TRBD2
cdr3_length: 19
cdr3_aa: CASSQPPGLAVPNTGELFF
cdr3_nt: TGCGCCAGCAGCCAACCTCCGGGACTAGCGGTCCCGAACACCGGGGAGCTGTTTTTT

v_call: TRBV5-1
clone_size: -
j_call: TRBJ2-7
d_call: -
cdr3_length: 13
cdr3_aa: CASSLGRVYEQYF
cdr3_nt: TGCGCCAGCAGCTTGGGGAGGGTCTACGAGCAGTACTTC

v_call: TRBV19
clone_size: -
j_call: TRBJ2-2
d_call: -
cdr3_length: 12
cdr3_aa: CASIQGHGELFF
cdr3_nt: TGTGCCAGTATCCAGGGGCACGGGGAGCTGTTTTTT

v_call: TRBV7-8
clone_size: -
j_call: TRBJ2-1
d_call: TRBD1
cdr3_length: 16
cdr3_aa: CASSYRTGWEVNEQFF
cdr3_nt: TGTGCCAGCAGCTACCGGACAGGGTGGGAGGTGAATGAGCAGTTCTTC

v_call: TRBV9
clone_size: -
j_call: TRBJ2-7
d_call: TRBD1
cdr3_length: 14
cdr3_aa: CASSVGDRGYEQYF
cdr3_nt: TGTGCCAGCAGCGTCGGGGACAGGGGATACGAGCAGTACTTC

v_call: TRBV5-4
clone_size: few
j_call: TRBJ1-2
d_call: TRBD1
cdr3_length: 14
cdr3_aa: CASSLPTGAGGYTF
cdr3_nt: TGTGCCAGCAGCTTGCCAACAGGGGCTGGAGGCTACACCTTC

v_call: TRBV2
clone_size: -
j_call: TRBJ2-7
d_call: TRBD1
cdr3_length: 14
cdr3_aa: CASRVGQVAYEQYF
cdr3_nt: TGTGCCAGCAGGGTGGGACAGGTCGCCTACGAGCAGTACTTC